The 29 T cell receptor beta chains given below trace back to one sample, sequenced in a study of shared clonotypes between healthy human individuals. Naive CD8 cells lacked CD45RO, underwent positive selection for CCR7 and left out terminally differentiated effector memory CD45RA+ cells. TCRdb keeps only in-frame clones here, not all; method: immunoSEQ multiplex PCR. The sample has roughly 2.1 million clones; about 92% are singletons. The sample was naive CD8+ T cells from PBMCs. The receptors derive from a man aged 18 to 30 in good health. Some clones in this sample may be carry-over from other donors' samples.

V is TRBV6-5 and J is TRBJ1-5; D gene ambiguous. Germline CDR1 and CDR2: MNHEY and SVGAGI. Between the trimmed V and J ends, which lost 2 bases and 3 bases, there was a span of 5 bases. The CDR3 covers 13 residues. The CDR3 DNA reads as TGTGCCAGCAGTTACCAGGACAATCAGCCCCAGCATTTT. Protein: CASSYQDNQPQHF.

This CDR3 is CASSQTLAGPNTGELFF. CDR3 nucleotides: TGCGCCAGCAGCCAAACTCTAGCGGGACCGAACACCGGGGAGCTGTTTTTT. The V gene is TRBV4-1, the J gene TRBJ2-2, with 9 bases aligning to TRBD2. The CDR3 totals 17 residues. The V gene end was trimmed by 2 bases and the J gene end by 0 bases; junction bases not matched to a gene: 4. From germline, CDR1 is MGHRA and CDR2 YSYEKL.

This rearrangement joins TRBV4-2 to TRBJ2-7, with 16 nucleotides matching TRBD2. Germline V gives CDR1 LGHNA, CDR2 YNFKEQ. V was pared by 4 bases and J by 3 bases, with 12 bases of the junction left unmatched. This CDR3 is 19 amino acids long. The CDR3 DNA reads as TGTGCCAGCAGCCCATCGGGACTAGCGGGAGGGCGAACCAACTACGAGCAGTACTTC. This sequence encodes CASSPSGLAGGRTNYEQYF.

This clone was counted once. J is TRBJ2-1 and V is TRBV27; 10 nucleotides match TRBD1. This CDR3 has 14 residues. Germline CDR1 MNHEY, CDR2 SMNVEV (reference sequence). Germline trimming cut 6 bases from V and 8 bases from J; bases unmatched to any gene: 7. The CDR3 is CASSPRDRGDEQFF. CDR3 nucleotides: TGTGCCAGCAGCCCCAGGGACAGGGGAGATGAGCAGTTCTTC.

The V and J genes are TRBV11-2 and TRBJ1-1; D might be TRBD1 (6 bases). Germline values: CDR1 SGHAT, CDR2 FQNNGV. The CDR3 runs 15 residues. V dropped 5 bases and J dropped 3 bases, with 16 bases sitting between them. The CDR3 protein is CASSPPRDIYTEAFF. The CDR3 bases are TGTGCCAGCAGCCCACCACGGGACATCTACACTGAAGCTTTCTTT.

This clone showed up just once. The CDR3 nucleotides read TGTGCCACCGGGACAGGGCCAGGTCATGGCTACACCTTC. This codes for CATGTGPGHGYTF. The chain recombines TRBV6-1 with TRBJ1-2, with 9 bases fitting TRBD1. The germline gives CDR1 MNHNS, CDR2 SASEGT. V lost 10 bases and J lost 6; bases outside the gene matches: 9. The CDR3 has 13 amino acids.

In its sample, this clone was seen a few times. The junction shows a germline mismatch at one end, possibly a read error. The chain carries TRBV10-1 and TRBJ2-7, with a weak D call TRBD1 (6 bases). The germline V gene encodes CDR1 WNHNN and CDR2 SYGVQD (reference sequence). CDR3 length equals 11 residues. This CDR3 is CASISTKQGYF. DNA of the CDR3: TGCGCCAGCATATCCACGAAGCAGGGGTATTTC.

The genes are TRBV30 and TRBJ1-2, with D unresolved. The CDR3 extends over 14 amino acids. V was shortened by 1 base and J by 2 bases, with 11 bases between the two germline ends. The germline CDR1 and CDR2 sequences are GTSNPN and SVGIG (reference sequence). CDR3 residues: CAWSAGHPNYGYTF. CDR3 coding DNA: TGTGCCTGGAGTGCCGGCCATCCCAACTATGGCTACACCTTC.

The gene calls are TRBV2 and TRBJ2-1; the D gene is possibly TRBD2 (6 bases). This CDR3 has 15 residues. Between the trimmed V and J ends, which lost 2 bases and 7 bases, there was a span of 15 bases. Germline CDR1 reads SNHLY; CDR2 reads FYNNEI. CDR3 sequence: CASSERSGTLNEQFF. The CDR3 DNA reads TGTGCCAGCAGTGAAAGATCCGGGACTCTGAATGAGCAGTTCTTC.

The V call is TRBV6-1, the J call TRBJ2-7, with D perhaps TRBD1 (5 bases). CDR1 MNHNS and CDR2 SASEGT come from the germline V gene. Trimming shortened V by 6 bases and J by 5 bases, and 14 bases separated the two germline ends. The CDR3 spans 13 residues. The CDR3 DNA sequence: TGTGCCAGCAGGGACATCACCTTCCACGAGCAGTACTTC. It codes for CASRDITFHEQYF.

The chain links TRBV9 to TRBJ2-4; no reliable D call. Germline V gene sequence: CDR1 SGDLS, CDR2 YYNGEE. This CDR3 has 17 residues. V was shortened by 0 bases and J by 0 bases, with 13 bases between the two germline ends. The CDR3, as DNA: TGTGCCAGCAGCGTAGGGGTAGGCCTTATAGCCAAAAACATTCAGTACTTC. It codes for CASSVGVGLIAKNIQYF.

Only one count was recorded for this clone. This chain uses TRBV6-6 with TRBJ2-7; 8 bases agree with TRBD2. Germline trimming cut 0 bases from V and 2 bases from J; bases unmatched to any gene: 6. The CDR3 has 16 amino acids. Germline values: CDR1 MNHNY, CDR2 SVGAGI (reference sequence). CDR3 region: CASSYSFGGDPYEQYF. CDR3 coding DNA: TGTGCCAGCAGTTACTCCTTCGGGGGGGATCCCTACGAGCAGTACTTC.

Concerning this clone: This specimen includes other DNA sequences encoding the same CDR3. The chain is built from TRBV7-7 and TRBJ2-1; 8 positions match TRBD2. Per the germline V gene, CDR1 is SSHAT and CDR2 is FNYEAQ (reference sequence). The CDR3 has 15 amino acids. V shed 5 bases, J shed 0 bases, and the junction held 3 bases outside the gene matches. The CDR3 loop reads CASSLGLDSYNEQFF. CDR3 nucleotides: TGTGCCAGCAGCCTGGGACTAGACTCCTACAATGAGCAGTTCTTC.

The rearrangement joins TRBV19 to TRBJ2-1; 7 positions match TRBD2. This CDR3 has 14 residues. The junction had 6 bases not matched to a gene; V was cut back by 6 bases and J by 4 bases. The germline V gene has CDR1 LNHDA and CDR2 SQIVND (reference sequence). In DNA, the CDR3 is TGTGCCAGTAGGGGGGAGGGCCTATACAATGAGCAGTTCTTC. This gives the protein CASRGEGLYNEQFF.

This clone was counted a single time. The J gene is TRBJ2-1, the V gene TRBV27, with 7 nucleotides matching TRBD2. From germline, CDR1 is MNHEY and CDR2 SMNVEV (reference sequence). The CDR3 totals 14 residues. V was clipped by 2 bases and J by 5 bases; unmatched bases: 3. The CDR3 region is CASSLDGRHNEQFF. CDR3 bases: TGTGCCAGCAGTTTAGACGGGAGGCACAATGAGCAGTTCTTC.

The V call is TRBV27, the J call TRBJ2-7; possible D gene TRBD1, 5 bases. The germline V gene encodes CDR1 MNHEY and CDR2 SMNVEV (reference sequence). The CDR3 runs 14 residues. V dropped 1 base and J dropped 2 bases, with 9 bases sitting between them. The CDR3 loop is CASSLWGSTYEQYF. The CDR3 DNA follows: TGTGCCAGCAGTTTATGGGGCAGCACCTACGAGCAGTACTTC.

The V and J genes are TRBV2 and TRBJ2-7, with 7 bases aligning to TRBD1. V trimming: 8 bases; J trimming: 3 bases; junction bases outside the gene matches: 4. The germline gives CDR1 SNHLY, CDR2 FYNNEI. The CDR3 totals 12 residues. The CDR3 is CASLGQVYEQYF. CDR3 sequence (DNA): TGTGCCAGCCTTGGACAGGTCTACGAGCAGTACTTC.

The CDR3 region has the DNA TGTGCCAGCAGGCCACTCCGACTAGCGGAAGAAACAGATACGCAGTATTTT. Translated, it gives CASRPLRLAEETDTQYF. The chain combines TRBV27 with TRBJ2-3; 9 bases agree with TRBD2. The CDR3 loop spans 17 amino acids. CDR1 is MNHEY and CDR2 is SMNVEV in the germline V gene (reference sequence). The ends lost 6 bases at V and 3 bases at J; junction bases unmatched: 13.

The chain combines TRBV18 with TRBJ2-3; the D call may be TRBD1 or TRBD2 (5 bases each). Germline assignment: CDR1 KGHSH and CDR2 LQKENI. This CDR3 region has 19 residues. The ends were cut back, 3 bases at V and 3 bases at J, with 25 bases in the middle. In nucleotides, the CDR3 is TGTGCCAGCTCACCTTGGTTGGCTGGACGGGGCGAGGGGACAGATACGCAGTATTTT. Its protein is CASSPWLAGRGEGTDTQYF.

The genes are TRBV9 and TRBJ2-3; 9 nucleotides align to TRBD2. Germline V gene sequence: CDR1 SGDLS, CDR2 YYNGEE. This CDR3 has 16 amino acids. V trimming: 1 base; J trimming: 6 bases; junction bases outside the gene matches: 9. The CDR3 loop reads CASSVYGGRALDTQYF. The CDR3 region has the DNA TGTGCCAGCAGCGTATACGGCGGGAGGGCCCTGGATACGCAGTATTTT.

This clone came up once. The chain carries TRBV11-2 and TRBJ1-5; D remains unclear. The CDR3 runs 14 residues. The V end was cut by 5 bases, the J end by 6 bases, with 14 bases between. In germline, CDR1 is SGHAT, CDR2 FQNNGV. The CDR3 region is CASSPLPICQPQHF. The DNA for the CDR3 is TGTGCCAGCAGCCCCCTTCCCATTTGTCAGCCCCAGCATTTT.

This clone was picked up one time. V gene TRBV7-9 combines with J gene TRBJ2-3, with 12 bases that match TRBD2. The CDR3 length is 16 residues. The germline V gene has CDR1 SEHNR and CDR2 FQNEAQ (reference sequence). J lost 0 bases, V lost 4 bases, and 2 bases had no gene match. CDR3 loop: CASSSSGRASTDTQYF. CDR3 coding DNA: TGTGCCAGCAGCTCTAGCGGGAGGGCTAGCACAGATACGCAGTATTTT.

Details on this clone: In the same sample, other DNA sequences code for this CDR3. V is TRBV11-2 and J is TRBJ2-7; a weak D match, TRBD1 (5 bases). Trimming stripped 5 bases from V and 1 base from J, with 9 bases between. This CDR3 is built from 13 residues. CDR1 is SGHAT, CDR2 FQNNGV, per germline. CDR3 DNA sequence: TGTGCCAGCAGCCTTGACAGATCCTACGAGCAGTACTTC. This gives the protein CASSLDRSYEQYF.

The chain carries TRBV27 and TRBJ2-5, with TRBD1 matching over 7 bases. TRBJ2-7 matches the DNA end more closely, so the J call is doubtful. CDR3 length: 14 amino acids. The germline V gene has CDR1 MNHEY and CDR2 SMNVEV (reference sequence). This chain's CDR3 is CASSPGQSSYEQYF. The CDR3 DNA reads TGTGCCAGTAGTCCGGGACAGAGTTCCTACGAGCAGTACTTC.

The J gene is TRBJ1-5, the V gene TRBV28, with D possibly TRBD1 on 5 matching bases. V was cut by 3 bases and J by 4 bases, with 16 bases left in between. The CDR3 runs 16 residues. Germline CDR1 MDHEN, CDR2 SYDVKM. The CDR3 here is CASSLSVGVFNQPQHF. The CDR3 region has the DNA TGTGCCAGCAGTTTGTCAGTGGGGGTTTTTAATCAGCCCCAGCATTTT.

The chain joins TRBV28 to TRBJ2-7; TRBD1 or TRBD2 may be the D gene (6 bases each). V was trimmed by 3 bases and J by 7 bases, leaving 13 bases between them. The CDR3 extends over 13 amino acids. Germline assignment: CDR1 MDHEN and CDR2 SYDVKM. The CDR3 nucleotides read TGTGCCAGCAGTTTGGGCCTAGGGGGGGAGCAGTACTTC. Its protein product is CASSLGLGGEQYF.

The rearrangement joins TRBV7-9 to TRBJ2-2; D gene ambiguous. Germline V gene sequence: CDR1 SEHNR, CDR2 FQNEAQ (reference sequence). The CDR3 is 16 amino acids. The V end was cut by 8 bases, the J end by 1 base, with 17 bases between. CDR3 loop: CASAEWQDLNTGELFF. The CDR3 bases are TGTGCCAGCGCGGAATGGCAGGATTTGAACACCGGGGAGCTGTTTTTT.

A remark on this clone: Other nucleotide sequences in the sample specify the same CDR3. The CDR3 coding sequence is TGTGCCAGCAGCCCCTTGGCGGGAGATCCCTACGAGCAGTACTTC. Translation gives CASSPLAGDPYEQYF. The chain employs TRBV27 and TRBJ2-7; 7 nucleotides match TRBD2. The germline V gene has CDR1 MNHEY and CDR2 SMNVEV (reference sequence). With 6 bases clipped from V and 2 bases from J, the junction kept 10 bases outside the gene matches. The length of the CDR3 is 15 residues.

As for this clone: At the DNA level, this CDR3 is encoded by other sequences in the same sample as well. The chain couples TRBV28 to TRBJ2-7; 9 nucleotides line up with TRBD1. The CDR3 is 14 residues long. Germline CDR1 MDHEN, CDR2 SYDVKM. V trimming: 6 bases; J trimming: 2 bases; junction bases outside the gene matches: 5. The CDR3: CASSLGQGAYEQYF. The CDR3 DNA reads TGTGCCAGCAGCCTGGGACAGGGTGCCTACGAGCAGTACTTC.